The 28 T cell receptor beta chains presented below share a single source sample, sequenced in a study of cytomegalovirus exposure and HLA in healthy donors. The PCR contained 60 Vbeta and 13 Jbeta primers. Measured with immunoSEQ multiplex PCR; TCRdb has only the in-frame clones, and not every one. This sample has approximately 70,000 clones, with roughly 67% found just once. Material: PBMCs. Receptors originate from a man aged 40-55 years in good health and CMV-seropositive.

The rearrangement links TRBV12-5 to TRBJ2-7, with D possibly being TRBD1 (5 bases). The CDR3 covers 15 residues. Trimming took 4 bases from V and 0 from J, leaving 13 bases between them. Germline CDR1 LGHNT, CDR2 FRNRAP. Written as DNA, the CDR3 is TGTGCTAGTGGTTATGTCAGGGCCTTCTCCTACGAGCAGTACTTC. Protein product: CASGYVRAFSYEQYF. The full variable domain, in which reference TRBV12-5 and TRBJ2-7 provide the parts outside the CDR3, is DARVTQTPRHKVTEMGQEVTMRCQPILGHNTVFWYRQTMMQGLELLAYFRNRAPLDDSGMPKDRFSAEMPDATLATLKIQPSEPRDSAVYFCASGYVRAFSYEQYFGPGTRLTVT.

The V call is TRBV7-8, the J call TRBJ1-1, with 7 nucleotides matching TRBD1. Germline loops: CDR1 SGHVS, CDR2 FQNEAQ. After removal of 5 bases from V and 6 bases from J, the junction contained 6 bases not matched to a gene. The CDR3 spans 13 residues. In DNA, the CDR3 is TGTGCCAGCAGCCCGACAGGGTCCCCTGAAGCTTTCTTT. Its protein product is CASSPTGSPEAFF.

The CDR3 DNA reads TGTGCCAGCAGCTCAGGACAGGTCTATGGCTACACCTTC. Residues: CASSSGQVYGYTF. The chain carries TRBV7-9 and TRBJ1-2, with 7 bases lining up with TRBD1. CDR3 size: 13 residues. Trimming removed 4 bases from V and 4 bases from J; junction bases left unmatched: 3. Looked up from germline, CDR1 is SEHNR and CDR2 is FQNEAQ (reference sequence).

CDR3 sequence: CASLNPGTGAYGYTF. DNA of the CDR3: TGTGCAAGCCTCAACCCCGGGACAGGGGCATATGGCTACACCTTC. This chain links TRBV7-9 with TRBJ1-2; 10 bases are shared with TRBD1. This CDR3 contains 15 residues. CDR1 is SEHNR and CDR2 is FQNEAQ in the germline V gene (reference sequence).

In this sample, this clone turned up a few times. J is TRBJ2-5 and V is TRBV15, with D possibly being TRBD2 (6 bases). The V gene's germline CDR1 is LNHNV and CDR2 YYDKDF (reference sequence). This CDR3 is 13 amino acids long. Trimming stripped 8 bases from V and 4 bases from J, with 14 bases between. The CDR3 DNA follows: TGTGCCACCGCACTTCGGGACTCAGAGACCCAGTACTTC. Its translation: CATALRDSETQYF.

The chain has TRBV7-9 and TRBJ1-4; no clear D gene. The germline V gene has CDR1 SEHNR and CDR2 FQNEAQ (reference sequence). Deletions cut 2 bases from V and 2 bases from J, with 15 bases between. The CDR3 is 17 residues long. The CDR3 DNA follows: TGTGCCAGCAGCTTACAAATAGGTGGGAGGACTAATGAAAAACTGTTTTTT. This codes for CASSLQIGGRTNEKLFF.

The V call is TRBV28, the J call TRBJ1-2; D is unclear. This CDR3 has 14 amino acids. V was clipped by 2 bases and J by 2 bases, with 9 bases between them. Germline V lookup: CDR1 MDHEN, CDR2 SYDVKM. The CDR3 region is CASSLALPNYGYTF. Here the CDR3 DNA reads TGTGCCAGCAGTTTAGCCCTACCAAACTATGGCTACACCTTC.

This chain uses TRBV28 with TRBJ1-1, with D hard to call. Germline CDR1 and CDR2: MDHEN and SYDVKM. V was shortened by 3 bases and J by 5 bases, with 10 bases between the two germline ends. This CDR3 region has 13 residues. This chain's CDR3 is CASSLERATEAFF. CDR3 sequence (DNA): TGTGCCAGCAGTTTGGAGCGGGCGACTGAAGCTTTCTTT.

The chain's CDR3 is CASSLKASGPPGGQETQYF. The DNA of the CDR3 is TGCGCCAGCAGCTTGAAAGCTAGCGGGCCTCCCGGGGGACAAGAGACCCAGTACTTC. The rearrangement links TRBV5-1 to TRBJ2-5, with 8 bases fitting TRBD2. Germline V CDR1 and CDR2: SGHRS, YFSETQ. This CDR3 has 19 amino acids. With 1 base clipped from V and 2 bases from J, the junction kept 16 bases outside the gene matches.

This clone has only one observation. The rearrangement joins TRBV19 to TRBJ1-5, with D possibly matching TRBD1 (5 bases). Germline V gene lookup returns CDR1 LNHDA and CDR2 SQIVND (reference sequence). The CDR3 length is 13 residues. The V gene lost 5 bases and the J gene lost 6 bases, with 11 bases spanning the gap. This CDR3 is CASSWAGLQPQHF. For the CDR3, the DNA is TGTGCCAGTAGTTGGGCAGGGCTTCAGCCCCAGCATTTT.

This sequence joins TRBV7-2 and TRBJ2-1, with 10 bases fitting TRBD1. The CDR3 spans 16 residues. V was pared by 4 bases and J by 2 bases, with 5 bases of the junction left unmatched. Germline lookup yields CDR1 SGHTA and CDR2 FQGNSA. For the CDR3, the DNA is TGTGCCAGCAGCTCCTGGGGGACAGGGGCCTACAATGAGCAGTTCTTC. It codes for CASSSWGTGAYNEQFF. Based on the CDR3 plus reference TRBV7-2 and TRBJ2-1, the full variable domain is GAGVSQSPSNKVTEKGKDVELRCDPISGHTALYWYRQSLGQGLEFLIYFQGNSAPDKSGLPSDRFSAERTGGSVSTLTIQRTQQEDSAVYLCASSSWGTGAYNEQFFGPGTRLTVL.

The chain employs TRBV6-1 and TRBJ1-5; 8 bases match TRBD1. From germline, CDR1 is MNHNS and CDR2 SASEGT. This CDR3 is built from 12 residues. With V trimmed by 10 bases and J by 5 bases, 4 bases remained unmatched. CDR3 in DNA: TGTGCCAACAGGGGGGGGGATCAGCCCCAGCATTTT. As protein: CANRGGDQPQHF.

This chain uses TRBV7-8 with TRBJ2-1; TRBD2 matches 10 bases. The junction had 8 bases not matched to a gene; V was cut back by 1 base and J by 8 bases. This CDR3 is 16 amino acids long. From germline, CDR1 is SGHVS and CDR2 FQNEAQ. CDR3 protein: CASSLVVAGGGHEQFF. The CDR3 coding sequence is TGTGCCAGCAGCTTAGTGGTAGCGGGAGGAGGGCATGAGCAGTTCTTC.

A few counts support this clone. DNA for the CDR3: TGTGCCAGCAGTTTCGTGGCGGGGGACTATGGCTACACCTTC. Translation gives CASSFVAGDYGYTF. The V gene is TRBV28, the J gene TRBJ1-2, with D maybe TRBD1 (5 bases). CDR1 is MDHEN and CDR2 is SYDVKM in the germline V gene. Between the trimmed V and J ends, which lost 3 bases and 3 bases, there was a span of 11 bases. CDR3 size: 14 residues.

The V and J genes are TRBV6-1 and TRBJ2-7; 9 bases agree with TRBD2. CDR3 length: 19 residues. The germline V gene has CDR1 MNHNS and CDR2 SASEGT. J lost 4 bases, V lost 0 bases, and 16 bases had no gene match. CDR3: CASSEALRGRRGGQYEQYF. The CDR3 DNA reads TGTGCCAGCAGTGAAGCGCTTCGGGGGAGGCGGGGGGGCCAGTACGAGCAGTACTTC.

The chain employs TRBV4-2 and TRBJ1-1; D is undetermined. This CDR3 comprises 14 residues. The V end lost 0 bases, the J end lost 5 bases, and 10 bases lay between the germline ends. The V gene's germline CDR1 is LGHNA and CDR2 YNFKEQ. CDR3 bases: TGTGCCAGCAGCCAAGAGGAGGGAGGGACTGAAGCTTTCTTT. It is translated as CASSQEEGGTEAFF.

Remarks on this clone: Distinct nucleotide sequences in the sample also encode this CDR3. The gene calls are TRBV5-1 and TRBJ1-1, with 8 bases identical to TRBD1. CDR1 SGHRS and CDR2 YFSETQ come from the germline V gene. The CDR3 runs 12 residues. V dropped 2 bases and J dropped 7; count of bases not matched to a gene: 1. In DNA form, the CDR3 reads TGCGCCAGCAGCTTAGGACAGGGTGAAGCTTTCTTT. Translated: CASSLGQGEAFF.

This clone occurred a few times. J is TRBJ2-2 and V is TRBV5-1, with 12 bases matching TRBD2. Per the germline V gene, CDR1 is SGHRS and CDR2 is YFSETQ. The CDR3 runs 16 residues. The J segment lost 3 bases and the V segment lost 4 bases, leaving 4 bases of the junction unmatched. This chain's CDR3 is CASSLGTSGYTGELFF. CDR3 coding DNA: TGCGCCAGCAGCCTTGGGACTAGCGGGTACACCGGGGAGCTGTTTTTT.

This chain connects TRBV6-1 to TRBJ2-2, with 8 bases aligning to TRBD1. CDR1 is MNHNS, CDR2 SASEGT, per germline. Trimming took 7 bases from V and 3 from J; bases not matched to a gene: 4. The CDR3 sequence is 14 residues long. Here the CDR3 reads CASKTGQDTGELFF. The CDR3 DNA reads TGTGCCAGCAAAACGGGACAGGACACCGGGGAGCTGTTTTTT.

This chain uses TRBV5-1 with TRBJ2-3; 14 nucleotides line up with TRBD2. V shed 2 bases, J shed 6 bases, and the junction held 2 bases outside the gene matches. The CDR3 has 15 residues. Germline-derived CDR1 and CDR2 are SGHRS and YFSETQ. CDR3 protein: CASSFGTSGGDTQYF. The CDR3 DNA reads TGCGCCAGCAGCTTCGGGACTAGCGGGGGTGATACGCAGTATTTT.

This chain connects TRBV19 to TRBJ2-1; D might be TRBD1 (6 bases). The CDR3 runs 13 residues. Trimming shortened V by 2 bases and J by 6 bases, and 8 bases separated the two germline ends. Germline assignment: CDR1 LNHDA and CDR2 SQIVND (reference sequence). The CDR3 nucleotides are TGTGCCAGTAGTATACAGGGGTCCAATGAGCAGTTCTTC. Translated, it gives CASSIQGSNEQFF.

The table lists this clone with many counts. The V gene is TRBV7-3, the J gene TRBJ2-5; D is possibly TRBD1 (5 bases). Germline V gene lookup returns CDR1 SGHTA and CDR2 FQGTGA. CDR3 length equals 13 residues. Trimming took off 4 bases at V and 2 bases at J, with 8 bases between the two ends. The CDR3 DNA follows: TGTGCCAGCAGCTCCCAGGGTCAAGAGACCCAGTACTTC. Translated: CASSSQGQETQYF.

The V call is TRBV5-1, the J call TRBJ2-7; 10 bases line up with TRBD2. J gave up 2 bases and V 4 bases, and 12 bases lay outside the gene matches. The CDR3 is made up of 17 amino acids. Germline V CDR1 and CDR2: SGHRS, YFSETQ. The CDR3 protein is CASSTTVAGGSAYEQYF. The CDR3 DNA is TGCGCCAGCAGCACGACGGTAGCGGGAGGCTCCGCCTACGAGCAGTACTTC.

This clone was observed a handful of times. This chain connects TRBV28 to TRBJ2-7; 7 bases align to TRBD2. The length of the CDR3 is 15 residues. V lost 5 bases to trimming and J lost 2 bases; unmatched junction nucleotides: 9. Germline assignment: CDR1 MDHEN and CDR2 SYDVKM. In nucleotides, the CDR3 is TGTGCCAGCAGTCCCTACTCGGGGGGAGCCTACGAGCAGTACTTC. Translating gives CASSPYSGGAYEQYF.

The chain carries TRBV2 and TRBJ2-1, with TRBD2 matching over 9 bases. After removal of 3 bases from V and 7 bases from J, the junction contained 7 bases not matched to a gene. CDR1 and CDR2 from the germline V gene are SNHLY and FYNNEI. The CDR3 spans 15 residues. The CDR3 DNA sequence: TGTGCCAGCAGTGATGGGGCGGGGGGGGTTAATGAGCAGTTCTTC. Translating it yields CASSDGAGGVNEQFF.

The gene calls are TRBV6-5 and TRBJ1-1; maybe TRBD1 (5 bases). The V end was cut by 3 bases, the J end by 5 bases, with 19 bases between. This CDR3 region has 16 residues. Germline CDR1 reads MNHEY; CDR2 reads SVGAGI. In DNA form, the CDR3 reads TGTGCCAGCAGTTATGGAGGGGCCTCCATCCGGACTGAAGCTTTCTTT. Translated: CASSYGGASIRTEAFF.

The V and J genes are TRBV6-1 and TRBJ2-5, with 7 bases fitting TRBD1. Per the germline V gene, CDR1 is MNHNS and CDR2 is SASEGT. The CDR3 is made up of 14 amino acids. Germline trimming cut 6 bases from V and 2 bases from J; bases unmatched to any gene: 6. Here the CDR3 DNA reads TGTGCCAGCAGGAAGCCGGGACAGCAAGAGACCCAGTACTTC. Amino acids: CASRKPGQQETQYF.

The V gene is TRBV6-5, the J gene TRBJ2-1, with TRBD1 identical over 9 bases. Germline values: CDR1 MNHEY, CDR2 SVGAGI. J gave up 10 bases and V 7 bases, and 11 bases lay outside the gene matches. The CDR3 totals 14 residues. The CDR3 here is CASTSGQGISEQFF. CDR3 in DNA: TGTGCCAGCACCTCAGGACAGGGGATTTCCGAGCAGTTCTTC.